This paragraph covers one T cell receptor (beta chain) sequence. The data were obtained in a study of blood T cell repertoires in COVID-19. Study context: Samples came from the United States, Italy and Spain, spanning acute and convalescent COVID-19. PBMCs, B-cell-depleted T cells, or T cells provided the cDNA or gDNA that made up the material.

V dropped 2 bases and J dropped 7 bases, with 8 bases sitting between them. This CDR3 spans 12 amino acids. Germline V gives CDR1 SNHLY, CDR2 FYNNEI. As handled by the study authors: Estimation of nucleated cell counts was performed using reference gene primer amplification. Assay: immunoSEQ multiplex PCR; the TCRdb copy retains only in-frame clones and omits some. V, J and clone size reflect that table, while D and trimming were determined from the DNA. The sample records approximately 100,000 clones, more than 80% being singletons. This clonotype was obtained from a woman aged 55-75 years with acute or convalescent COVID-19. Sequenced material: peripheral blood. The chain couples TRBV2 to TRBJ1-1; D ambiguous. The CDR3 sequence: CASSEQSFEAFF. CDR3 DNA: TGTGCCAGCAGTGAACAGTCTTTTGAAGCTTTCTTT.